This T cell receptor (beta chain) was recovered during a study of OX40 agonist ivuxolimab in advanced cancers. Study-level findings and limits: Clonal expansion from baseline to week 6 occurred in both CD4+ and CD8+ T cells. Compared with CD4+, CD8+ T cells on average had more expanded clones.

Profiling relied on immunoSEQ multiplex PCR, and the TCRdb table lists in-frame clones only, not all of them. The data hold approximately 24,000 clones, with more than 80% observed a single time. In its sample, this clone was seen a few times. The antigen remains undetermined. J was trimmed by 4 bases and V by 5 bases; bases with no gene match: 10. This CDR3 is 15 amino acids long. Germline V CDR1 and CDR2: MNHEY, SVGAGI. Specimen: CD4+ or CD8+ T cells sorted from blood, collected in a trial of the OX40 agonist ivuxolimab. The rearrangement joins TRBV6-5 to TRBJ1-2, with 7 bases that match TRBD1. This clonotype was sampled from an adult with an advanced solid tumor such as melanoma, head and neck, liver or kidney cancer. This CDR3 reads CASSPQGGHSYGYTF. CDR3 DNA: TGTGCCAGCAGTCCGCAGGGGGGGCATAGCTATGGCTACACCTTC.